Here is one TCR beta chain with its context. Its antigen remains unknown. Researchers used genomic DNA as the template to profile TCR beta VDJ and CDR3. MiXCR was run by TCRdb on the reads, yielding one entry per CDR3 protein. The sample lists hundreds of thousands of distinct CDR3 sequences, roughly 68% occurring once. The data were obtained in a study of CD8+CD57+ T cells in acquired aplastic anemia. Study-level background: Sorted cells (CD4+ and CD8+) yielded DNA amounts that averaged approximately 3.1 ug. Study-wide points: Sharing between patients and controls was observed for twenty-nine CD8+ CDR3 sequences. Significant differences in CD8+ Simpson's diversity were not observed between patients and controls.

CDR1 is SGHTA, CDR2 FQGNSA, per germline. V was pared by 4 bases and J by 8 bases, with 14 bases of the junction left unmatched. The CDR3 runs to 16 residues. The TCR sequence derives from a human donor in good health, serving as a control. The specimen sequenced was sorted CD4+, CD8+, or CD8+CD57+ T cells (not recorded which) from PBMCs. The rearrangement joins TRBV7-2 to TRBJ2-3; 8 bases map to TRBD2. CDR3 coding DNA: TGTGCCAGCAGCTCGGGAGGGGGAGCCAGCACCGGTACGCAGTATTTT. As protein: CASSSGGGASTGTQYF. The whole variable domain, filled in from reference TRBV7-2 and TRBJ2-3, reads GAGVSQSPSNKVTEKGKDVELRCDPISGHTALYWYRQSLGQGLEFLIYFQGNSAPDKSGLPSDRFSAERTGGSVSTLTIQRTQQEDSAVYLCASSSGGGASTGTQYFGPGTRLTVL.